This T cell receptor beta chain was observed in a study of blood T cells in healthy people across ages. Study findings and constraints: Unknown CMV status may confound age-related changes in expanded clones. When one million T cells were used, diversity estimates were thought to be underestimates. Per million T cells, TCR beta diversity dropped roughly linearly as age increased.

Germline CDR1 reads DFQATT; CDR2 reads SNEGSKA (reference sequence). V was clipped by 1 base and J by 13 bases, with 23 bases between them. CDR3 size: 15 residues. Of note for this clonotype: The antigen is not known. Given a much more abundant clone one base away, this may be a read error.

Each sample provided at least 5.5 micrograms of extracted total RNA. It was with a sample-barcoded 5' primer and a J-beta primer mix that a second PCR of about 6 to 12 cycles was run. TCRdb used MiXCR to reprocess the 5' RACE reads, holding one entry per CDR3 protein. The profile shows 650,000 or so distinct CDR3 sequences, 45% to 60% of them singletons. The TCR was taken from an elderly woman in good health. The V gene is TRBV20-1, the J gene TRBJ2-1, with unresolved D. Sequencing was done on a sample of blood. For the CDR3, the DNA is TGCAGTGCTAGAGGCCGTCCCCTGCAACTGGAGACCCAGTTCTTC. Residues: CSARGRPLQLETQFF.